Each of the 21 T cell receptor beta chains below was sequenced from the same sample in a study of radiotherapy plus CTLA-4 blockade in lung cancer. Repertoires were generated with immunoSEQ multiplex PCR, while TCRdb's copy carries only in-frame clones and drops some. The sample has approximately 69,000 clones, roughly 80% seen once; the top ten hold 7.1%. Source: peripheral blood, taken from a patient treated with radiotherapy plus ipilimumab. The receptors stem from a human donor with non-small cell lung cancer who had a complete response to radiotherapy plus ipilimumab.

V usage is TRBV25-1 and J usage is TRBJ1-4; D not certain. Trimming shortened V by 2 bases and J by 8 bases, and 12 bases separated the two germline ends. The CDR3 totals 14 residues. Looked up from germline, CDR1 is MGHDK and CDR2 is SYGVNS. CDR3 DNA sequence: TGTGCCAGCAGTGAACAGGTCAATGGGGAAAAACTGTTTTTT. It encodes CASSEQVNGEKLFF.

V is TRBV7-9 and J is TRBJ2-1; 8 positions agree with TRBD1. V lost 5 bases and J lost 9; bases outside the gene matches: 9. This CDR3 is built from 14 residues. CDR1 and CDR2 (germline): SEHNR, FQNEAQ (reference sequence). CDR3 amino acids: CASSSITGGAEQFF. CDR3 coding DNA: TGTGCCAGCAGCAGCATTACAGGGGGAGCTGAGCAGTTCTTC.

The chain links TRBV30 to TRBJ2-1; tentative D call: TRBD1 (5 bases). Trimming cost V 5 bases and J 0 bases, with 14 bases left between them. CDR3 length equals 15 residues. Germline CDR1 is GTSNPN and CDR2 is SVGIG (reference sequence). The CDR3 DNA follows: TGTGCCTGGTCTCATGACAGCAGCTCCTACAATGAGCAGTTCTTC. It encodes CAWSHDSSSYNEQFF.

This clone was observed a handful of times. The V gene is TRBV6-5, the J gene TRBJ2-5; D remains unclear. Germline V gene sequence: CDR1 MNHEY, CDR2 SVGAGI. The CDR3 sequence is 15 residues long. The V end was cut by 2 bases, the J end by 0 bases, with 10 bases between. The CDR3 DNA reads TGTGCCAGCAGTTACGGTAGGGTCTACCAAGAGACCCAGTACTTC. It is translated as CASSYGRVYQETQYF.

The chain joins TRBV7-9 to TRBJ1-1, with 11 bases fitting TRBD1. Per germline, CDR1 SEHNR and CDR2 FQNEAQ (reference sequence). V trimming: 7 bases; J trimming: 4 bases; junction bases outside the gene matches: 5. CDR3 length: 14 amino acids. The CDR3 DNA reads TGTGCCAGCACCTTGGACAGGGGGCTCACTGAAGCTTTCTTT. Amino acids: CASTLDRGLTEAFF.

V and J are TRBV5-5 and TRBJ1-1; no firm D call. V lost 0 bases and J lost 5, with 14 bases in between. Germline V gives CDR1 SGHKS, CDR2 YYEKEE (reference sequence). The CDR3 totals 15 residues. The CDR3 DNA is TGTGCCAGCAGCTTGGCCTCAGGAAGGGTAACTGAAGCTTTCTTT. Its translation is CASSLASGRVTEAFF.

J is TRBJ2-1 and V is TRBV7-8; 12 bases align to TRBD2. Germline CDR1 is SGHVS and CDR2 is FQNEAQ. The CDR3 contains 20 residues. The V segment lost 6 bases and the J segment 0 bases; nucleotides outside the gene matches: 15. The CDR3 protein is CASSGSRGLAGTSSYNEQFF. CDR3 DNA sequence: TGTGCCAGCAGTGGGAGCCGAGGACTAGCGGGGACGAGCTCCTACAATGAGCAGTTCTTC. The variable domain in full, completed from reference TRBV7-8 and TRBJ2-1, reads GAGVSQSPRYKVAKRGQDVALRCDPISGHVSLFWYQQALGQGPEFLTYFQNEAQLDKSGLPSDRFFAERPEGSVSTLKIQRTQQEDSAVYLCASSGSRGLAGTSSYNEQFFGPGTRLTVL.

This rearrangement joins TRBV5-6 to TRBJ2-1; TRBD1 matches at 11 bases. V was pared by 3 bases and J by 12 bases, with 8 bases of the junction left unmatched. The CDR3 covers 14 residues. Germline V gene sequence: CDR1 SGHDT, CDR2 YYEEEE. CDR3 bases: TGTGCCAGCAGCTACCGGGACAGGGGGTTAGGGCAGTTCTTC. It encodes CASSYRDRGLGQFF.

J is TRBJ2-1 and V is TRBV6-1, with 7 bases identical to TRBD1. V was clipped by 5 bases and J by 0 bases; unmatched bases: 10. Germline CDR1 and CDR2: MNHNS and SASEGT. There are 17 residues in the CDR3. CDR3 nucleotide sequence: TGTGCCAGCAGTCAAGGACAGGCCCTTAGCTCCTACAATGAGCAGTTCTTC. Protein product: CASSQGQALSSYNEQFF.

This clone has a handful of counts. The genes are TRBV7-2 and TRBJ2-7; D gene unclear. Judging by the DNA end, TRBJ2-5 fits better; the J call may be wrong. Per the germline V gene, CDR1 is SGHTA and CDR2 is FQGNSA. The length of the CDR3 is 13 residues. The CDR3 loop reads CASSLVGFQTQYF. The DNA for the CDR3 is TGTGCCAGCAGCTTAGTAGGTTTCCAGACCCAGTACTTC.

The chain uses TRBV18 and TRBJ1-2; 9 bases agree with TRBD1. The CDR3 sequence is 16 residues long. Germline V gene lookup returns CDR1 KGHSH and CDR2 LQKENI. V gave up 2 bases and J gave up 2 bases; unmatched junction bases: 6. CDR3 in amino acids: CASSPEVGQGNYGYTF. CDR3 sequence (DNA): TGTGCCAGCTCACCAGAAGTAGGACAGGGGAACTATGGCTACACCTTC. Looking up the rest from reference TRBV18 and TRBJ1-2 gives the full variable domain: NAGVMQNPRHLVRRRGQEARLRCSPMKGHSHVYWYRQLPEEGLKFMVYLQKENIIDESGMPKERFSAEFPKEGPSILRIQQVVRGDSAAYFCASSPEVGQGNYGYTFGSGTRLTVV.

The rearrangement uses TRBV14 and TRBJ2-3; possibly TRBD2 for D (5 bases). Germline lookup yields CDR1 SGHDN and CDR2 FVKESK. V shed 4 bases and J shed 2 bases, with 13 bases lying between them. There are 15 residues in the CDR3. The CDR3 DNA is TGTGCCAGCAGCCCGCCGAGCGGTTACACAGATACGCAGTATTTT. It translates to CASSPPSGYTDTQYF.

This rearrangement joins TRBV30 to TRBJ1-2, with 7 bases aligning to TRBD1. J gave up 0 bases and V 3 bases, and 10 bases lay outside the gene matches. CDR3 size: 16 residues. In germline, CDR1 is GTSNPN, CDR2 SVGIG (reference sequence). This CDR3 is CAWSGTETSANYGYTF. CDR3 coding DNA: TGTGCCTGGAGCGGGACAGAAACGTCTGCTAACTATGGCTACACCTTC.

In its sample, this clone is medium-sized (0.01 to 0.1%). The chain recombines TRBV18 with TRBJ1-5; D is unresolved. Trimming removed 2 bases from V and 5 bases from J, with 10 bases in between. This CDR3 has 14 residues. Germline V lookup: CDR1 KGHSH, CDR2 LQKENI. CDR3 coding DNA: TGTGCCAGCTCACCAGGGGAAGCCTATCAGCCCCAGCATTTT. Translation gives CASSPGEAYQPQHF. The full variable domain, in which reference TRBV18 and TRBJ1-5 provide the parts outside the CDR3, is NAGVMQNPRHLVRRRGQEARLRCSPMKGHSHVYWYRQLPEEGLKFMVYLQKENIIDESGMPKERFSAEFPKEGPSILRIQQVVRGDSAAYFCASSPGEAYQPQHFGDGTRLSIL.

This chain links TRBV28 with TRBJ2-3; D might be TRBD2 (6 bases). The germline V gene has CDR1 MDHEN and CDR2 SYDVKM. Trimming took 2 bases from V and 2 from J, leaving 14 bases between them. This CDR3 has 16 amino acids. The CDR3 sequence is CASSLGRAGLTDTQYF. The CDR3 nucleotides read TGTGCCAGCAGTTTAGGGAGAGCGGGCCTCACAGATACGCAGTATTTT. Filled out from reference TRBV28 and TRBJ2-3, the complete variable domain reads DVKVTQSSRYLVKRTGEKVFLECVQDMDHENMFWYRQDPGLGLRLIYFSYDVKMKEKGDIPEGYSVSREKKERFSLILESASTNQTSMYLCASSLGRAGLTDTQYFGPGTRLTVL.

The chain carries TRBV6-5 and TRBJ2-1; TRBD1 aligns across 9 bases. Germline lookup yields CDR1 MNHEY and CDR2 SVGAGI. The CDR3 is 16 amino acids. J gave up 6 bases and V 0 bases, and 6 bases lay outside the gene matches. CDR3 nucleotides: TGTGCCAGCAGTTACTCATCCGGGACAGGGACCAATGAGCAGTTCTTC. The encoded protein is CASSYSSGTGTNEQFF.

J is TRBJ2-1 and V is TRBV28, with D perhaps given as TRBD1 or TRBD2 (5 bases each). Looked up from germline, CDR1 is MDHEN and CDR2 is SYDVKM. The CDR3 is 12 amino acids. V lost 3 bases and J 10 bases, leaving 10 bases between the germline ends. The CDR3 bases are TGTGCCAGCAGTTTGGGGGTGACGGAGCAGTTCTTC. Translating gives CASSLGVTEQFF.

The chain joins TRBV19 to TRBJ2-1; 10 bases line up with TRBD1. V trimming: 4 bases; J trimming: 2 bases; junction bases outside the gene matches: 2. The CDR3 consists of 15 residues. Looked up from germline, CDR1 is LNHDA and CDR2 is SQIVND (reference sequence). The CDR3 DNA reads as TGTGCCAGTAGTACTGGACAGGGGGCCTACAATGAGCAGTTCTTC. It is translated as CASSTGQGAYNEQFF.

The chain carries TRBV5-4 and TRBJ1-1; D remains unclear. Trimming took 2 bases from V and 8 from J, leaving 13 bases between them. Per the germline V gene, CDR1 is SGHNT and CDR2 is YYREEE (reference sequence). The length of the CDR3 is 13 residues. The CDR3 DNA reads TGTGCCAGCAGCTTCCTCCCGATCGGAGAAGCTTTCTTT. Protein sequence: CASSFLPIGEAFF.

This clone came up a few times. The chain is built from TRBV30 and TRBJ1-2; TRBD1 matches at 7 bases. V was clipped by 2 bases and J by 6 bases; unmatched bases: 6. This CDR3 has 13 residues. Germline lookup yields CDR1 GTSNPN and CDR2 SVGIG (reference sequence). CDR3: CAWSKWTGDGYTF. As DNA, the CDR3 is TGTGCCTGGAGTAAGTGGACAGGCGATGGCTACACCTTC.

V gene TRBV19 combines with J gene TRBJ2-4; TRBD2 aligns across 8 bases. CDR1 and CDR2 from the germline V gene are LNHDA and SQIVND (reference sequence). The V and J ends lost 1 base and 7 bases, in that order; junction bases with no gene match: 3. This CDR3 comprises 14 residues. CDR3 region: CASSIGAGANIQYF. CDR3 nucleotide sequence: TGTGCCAGTAGTATAGGAGCGGGAGCCAACATTCAGTACTTC.